This T cell receptor beta chain appears in the sequencing data of a study of graft-versus-host responses after intestinal transplantation. Study summary: Grafts that recipients had were multivisceral, liver-intestinal, or isolated intestinal transplants. Every recipient had anti-thymocyte globulin induction and 2 to 4 years of tacrolimus plus steroids.

Study-level points and caveats: GvH clones appeared in recipient marrow, some first in ileum or blood. Peak circulating GvH clone levels tracked with early post-transplant HvG declines.

About this clone itself: Its target is unknown.

CDR1 and CDR2 (germline): SGHRS, YFSETQ. V was clipped by 0 bases and J by 6 bases, with 10 bases between them. The CDR3 runs 13 residues. Here immunoSEQ multiplex PCR was the method, and the copy in TCRdb shows in-frame clones only, minus some. The sample includes under 45,000 clones, roughly 94% of them seen just once. The rearrangement joins TRBV5-1 to TRBJ2-7, with no clear D. This receptor was identified in a human donor who was the organ donor for an intestinal transplant. Material: unstimulated CD4+ T cells sorted from spleen or lymph node cells, obtained before transplant. The CDR3 protein is CASSLAYRSEQYF. CDR3 DNA: TGCGCCAGCAGCTTGGCCTACCGAAGCGAGCAGTACTTC.